The 28 T cell receptor beta chains presented below share a single source sample, sequenced in a study of T cells in Graves' hyperthyroidism and ophthalmopathy. RNA transcripts served as the template for amplifying TCR beta CDR3 regions. The TCR CDR3 was amplified in a first-round RT-PCR using the HTBI primer set. Using its own MiXCR run on the multiplex PCR reads, TCRdb lists one record per CDR3 protein. Of more than 300,000 distinct CDR3 sequences listed, approximately 15% are singletons. Sequencing was carried out using blood. Every receptor here comes from a woman aged 55-75 years with Graves' hyperthyroidism.

The sample holds many counts of this clonotype. The chain links TRBV18 to TRBJ1-2; 7 nucleotides agree with TRBD1. Trimming at V came to 2 bases and at J to 6 bases, leaving 3 bases not matched to a gene. The CDR3 is made up of 13 amino acids. Per the germline V gene, CDR1 is KGHSH and CDR2 is LQKENI. The CDR3 sequence: CASSPDTGDGYTF. The CDR3 nucleotides read TGTGCCAGCTCACCAGACACAGGGGATGGCTACACCTTC.

This clonotype was picked up many times. This chain connects TRBV7-9 to TRBJ2-3; 8 nucleotides agree with TRBD1. This CDR3 spans 16 amino acids. CDR1 is SEHNR, CDR2 FQNEAQ, per germline (reference sequence). V lost 1 base, J lost 2 bases, and 5 bases stayed unmatched. CDR3 nucleotide sequence: TGTGCCAGCAGCTTAGGGACAGGGCCTTTCACAGATACGCAGTATTTT. Translated, it gives CASSLGTGPFTDTQYF.

Many counts were recorded for this clonotype. CDR3 DNA sequence: TGCAGTGCCACTCGGAGCTCCTACGAGCAGTACTTC. It translates to CSATRSSYEQYF. The chain couples TRBV20-1 to TRBJ2-7; D not resolved. Trimming removed 6 bases at V and 0 bases at J, with 9 bases between. The CDR3 sequence is 12 residues long. CDR1 and CDR2 (germline): DFQATT, SNEGSKA (reference sequence).

This clonotype was detected only a few times. The chain employs TRBV29-1 and TRBJ2-3; D is possibly TRBD1 (5 bases). Germline CDR1 SQVTM, CDR2 ANQGSEA. The CDR3 runs to 14 residues. V was shortened by 3 bases and J by 1 base, with 11 bases between the two germline ends. This CDR3 reads CSVDRGEGTDTQYF. CDR3 coding DNA: TGCAGCGTTGATAGGGGCGAGGGCACAGATACGCAGTATTTT.

This clonotype showed up many times. The chain is built from TRBV7-9 and TRBJ2-1, with TRBD2 as a possible D gene (5 bases). The CDR3 has 12 amino acids. Germline CDR1 is SEHNR and CDR2 is FQNEAQ (reference sequence). Trimming left V 4 bases short and J 9 bases short, with 10 bases between. The DNA for the CDR3 is TGTGCCAGCAGCTATGACTACGGTGAGCAGTTCTTC. It codes for CASSYDYGEQFF.

This clonotype was observed many times. This chain connects TRBV20-1 to TRBJ2-7, with 9 bases lining up with TRBD2. J lost 5 bases, V lost 0 bases, and 8 bases had no gene match. The germline gives CDR1 DFQATT, CDR2 SNEGSKA (reference sequence). CDR3 length equals 15 residues. CDR3 nucleotide sequence: TGCAGTGCTAGAGATTTCGCGGGAGGGGCCGACGAGCAGTACTTC. Residues: CSARDFAGGADEQYF.

This clonotype was detected a few times. CDR3 DNA: TGCGCCAGCAGCTCGGGGGACAGGGGTGGCGAGCAGTACTTC. Its protein is CASSSGDRGGEQYF. The V and J genes are TRBV5-1 and TRBJ2-7; 10 bases align to TRBD1. The CDR3 contains 14 residues. The V and J ends lost 3 bases and 6 bases, in that order; junction bases with no gene match: 6. CDR1 and CDR2 from the germline V gene are SGHRS and YFSETQ.

This clonotype showed up many times. This chain joins TRBV3-1 and TRBJ2-1; 13 bases line up with TRBD2. The germline V gene has CDR1 LGHDT and CDR2 YNNKEL (reference sequence). V gave up 0 bases and J gave up 7 bases; unmatched junction bases: 6. The CDR3 length is 17 residues. The CDR3 DNA reads TGTGCCAGCAGCCAAGATATGGGACTAGCGGGAATGAATGAGCAGTTCTTC. Its translation is CASSQDMGLAGMNEQFF.

The rearrangement uses TRBV24-1 and TRBJ2-1; 13 bases are shared with TRBD2. V was pared by 3 bases and J by 1 base, with 8 bases of the junction left unmatched. The CDR3 has 19 amino acids. The germline V gene has CDR1 KGHDR and CDR2 SFDVKD. CDR3 in DNA: TGTGCCACCAGTGATCACCTGGGACTAGCGGGAAGTTCCTACAATGAGCAGTTCTTC. As protein: CATSDHLGLAGSSYNEQFF.

The chain recombines TRBV6-1 with TRBJ1-5; the match to TRBD1 covers 8 bases. The V and J ends lost 2 bases and 0 bases, in that order; junction bases with no gene match: 12. This CDR3 contains 19 residues. In germline, CDR1 is MNHNS, CDR2 SASEGT. The CDR3 region is CASSEYPHWDRSSNQPQHF. The CDR3 DNA follows: TGTGCCAGCAGTGAATATCCGCATTGGGACAGGAGTAGCAATCAGCCCCAGCATTTT.

This clonotype was detected many times. This chain joins TRBV7-9 and TRBJ2-5; D assignment may be TRBD1 or TRBD2 (6 bases each). The CDR3 sequence is 16 residues long. Trimming cost V 2 bases and J 2 bases, with 15 bases left between them. The V gene's germline CDR1 is SEHNR and CDR2 FQNEAQ (reference sequence). DNA for the CDR3: TGTGCCAGCAGCTTATTCGGCAGAGGGGGGCAAGAGACCCAGTACTTC. Residues: CASSLFGRGGQETQYF.

The V gene is TRBV11-2, the J gene TRBJ1-3, with TRBD1 matching 11 bases. Germline V gene data show CDR1 as SGHAT and CDR2 as FQNNGV. Trimming removed 5 bases from V and 2 bases from J; junction bases left unmatched: 8. CDR3 size: 17 residues. This CDR3 reads CASSARTGGETGNTIYF. The CDR3 bases are TGTGCCAGCAGCGCCAGGACAGGGGGCGAAACTGGAAACACCATATATTTT.

V and J are TRBV5-1 and TRBJ2-7; D may be TRBD2 (5 bases). From germline, CDR1 is SGHRS and CDR2 YFSETQ. V lost 7 bases, J lost 3 bases, and 20 bases lay in between. The CDR3 loop spans 15 amino acids. CDR3 protein: CASPGHSAIDYEQYF. The CDR3 DNA follows: TGCGCCAGCCCGGGCCATAGCGCCATCGACTACGAGCAGTACTTC.

This clonotype has at least ten counts. The J gene is TRBJ2-5, the V gene TRBV27; tentative D call: TRBD2 (6 bases). In germline, CDR1 is MNHEY, CDR2 SMNVEV (reference sequence). The CDR3 is 14 amino acids. The ends were cut back, 4 bases at V and 1 base at J, with 10 bases in the middle. The CDR3 sequence: CASSSRDSQETQYF. The CDR3 DNA sequence: TGTGCCAGCAGTTCCCGGGACTCCCAAGAGACCCAGTACTTC.

This clonotype came up a few times. The chain is built from TRBV29-1 and TRBJ2-2; TRBD2 agrees at 13 bases. CDR1 SQVTM and CDR2 ANQGSEA come from the germline V gene. J lost 5 bases, V lost 4 bases, and 7 bases had no gene match. The CDR3 length is 16 residues. The CDR3 here is CSVGSRLAGGTGELFF. DNA of the CDR3: TGCAGCGTTGGATCCCGACTAGCGGGAGGAACCGGGGAGCTGTTTTTT.

In the case of this clonotype: This may come from a read error, since a much larger clone is one base off. The rearrangement uses TRBV20-1 and TRBJ2-7, with 8 positions matching TRBD2. This CDR3 comprises 16 residues. V lost 5 bases to trimming and J lost 3 bases; unmatched junction nucleotides: 15. Germline V lookup: CDR1 DFQATT, CDR2 SNEGSKA (reference sequence). The CDR3 reads CSAEPNIGGRYYEQYF. The DNA of the CDR3 is TGCAGTGCTGAACCTAACATCGGCGGGAGGTACTACGAGCAGTACTTC.

A word on this clonotype: A much larger clone differs by one base, so this may be a read error. This sequence joins TRBV19 and TRBJ2-6; 9 positions match TRBD1. The V segment lost 5 bases and the J segment 2 bases; nucleotides outside the gene matches: 13. The CDR3 contains 19 residues. CDR1 and CDR2 (germline): LNHDA, SQIVND (reference sequence). The CDR3 here is CASSSRPGQGTPGANVLTF. The CDR3 DNA sequence: TGTGCCAGTAGTTCCCGACCGGGACAGGGAACCCCTGGGGCCAACGTCCTGACTTTC. The full variable domain, with the rest looked up from reference TRBV19 and TRBJ2-6, is DGGITQSPKYLFRKEGQNVTLSCEQNLNHDAMYWYRQDPGQGLRLIYYSQIVNDFQKGDIAEGYSVSREKKESFPLTVTSAQKNPTAFYLCASSSRPGQGTPGANVLTFGAGSRLTVL.

This clonotype was observed at least ten times. The chain uses TRBV27 and TRBJ2-7, with D tentatively TRBD1 or TRBD2 (6 bases each). CDR1 MNHEY and CDR2 SMNVEV come from the germline V gene (reference sequence). The V gene lost 4 bases and the J gene lost 3 bases, with 19 bases spanning the gap. The CDR3 extends over 16 amino acids. The CDR3 bases are TGTGCCAGCAGTTCCTCCCGGGGGCCACGGGGCTACGAGCAGTACTTC. Its protein is CASSSSRGPRGYEQYF.

This clonotype has a count of ten or more. The CDR3 DNA reads as TGCGCCAGCAGCTTGGTAGCGCGAGCGGATGAGCAGTTCTTC. Its translation: CASSLVARADEQFF. The genes are TRBV5-1 and TRBJ2-1; TRBD2 might be the D (5 bases). V dropped 0 bases and J dropped 8 bases, with 12 bases sitting between them. Germline values: CDR1 SGHRS, CDR2 YFSETQ. The length of the CDR3 is 14 residues.

The sample holds many counts of this clonotype. The genes are TRBV12-3 or TRBV12-4 and TRBJ2-1, with a possible D match to TRBD2 (5 bases). This CDR3 is 18 amino acids long. V was shortened by 8 bases and J by 2 bases, with 25 bases between the two germline ends. The DNA for the CDR3 is TGTGCCAGCGGTTCCCGTCTGGTTCGTGGGAGACCCTACAATGAGCAGTTCTTC. Amino acid sequence: CASGSRLVRGRPYNEQFF.

The chain is built from TRBV7-2 and TRBJ2-3, with D possibly matching TRBD2 (5 bases). Germline CDR1 is SGHTA and CDR2 is FQGNSA. The CDR3 is 16 amino acids. The V gene lost 5 bases and the J gene lost 1 base, with 16 bases spanning the gap. The CDR3 sequence: CASSRGPGSGTDTQYF. CDR3 nucleotide sequence: TGTGCCAGCAGCCGAGGTCCGGGTAGCGGCACAGATACGCAGTATTTT.

In this sample, this clonotype turned up many times. This rearrangement joins TRBV7-9 to TRBJ2-7, with unresolved D. The CDR3 extends over 13 amino acids. V was shortened by 0 bases and J by 4 bases, with 7 bases between the two germline ends. The V gene's germline CDR1 is SEHNR and CDR2 FQNEAQ (reference sequence). CDR3 residues: CASSLAFRYEQYF. In nucleotides, the CDR3 is TGTGCCAGCAGCTTAGCATTTAGGTACGAGCAGTACTTC.

This clonotype was observed a few times. The J gene is TRBJ2-5, the V gene TRBV19; weak D call: TRBD1 (6 bases). Per germline, CDR1 LNHDA and CDR2 SQIVND (reference sequence). CDR3 length: 15 residues. The V end lost 10 bases, the J end lost 2 bases, and 20 bases lay between the germline ends. The CDR3 reads CATKTGNGNQETQYF. In DNA form, the CDR3 reads TGTGCCACTAAAACAGGGAACGGTAATCAAGAGACCCAGTACTTC.

This sequence joins TRBV6-1 and TRBJ1-2; TRBD1 aligns across 10 bases. This CDR3 is built from 16 residues. The germline V gene encodes CDR1 MNHNS and CDR2 SASEGT. The trim removed 1 base at V and 8 bases at J, leaving 10 bases unmatched. Written as DNA, the CDR3 is TGTGCCAGCAGTGAAGTGGGGACAGGGGAAAACTTAGGCTACACCTTC. Its translation: CASSEVGTGENLGYTF.

A remark on this clonotype: Just one base apart from a much larger clone, this may be a read error. The genes are TRBV19 and TRBJ2-7; 7 nucleotides agree with TRBD2. Germline lookup yields CDR1 LNHDA and CDR2 SQIVND (reference sequence). The CDR3 has 16 residues. V dropped 5 bases and J dropped 4; count of bases not matched to a gene: 14. CDR3 amino acids: CASSVAGAGERYEQYF. The CDR3 nucleotides read TGTGCCAGTAGTGTGGCCGGGGCGGGAGAACGGTACGAGCAGTACTTC.

There are a few counts of this clonotype. CDR3 region: CASSLQGARDTQYF. The CDR3 region has the DNA TGTGCCAGCAGTTTGCAGGGGGCGAGGGATACGCAGTATTTT. The V gene is TRBV28, the J gene TRBJ2-3, with 8 bases aligning to TRBD1. Looked up from germline, CDR1 is MDHEN and CDR2 is SYDVKM. This CDR3 is 14 amino acids long. V trimming: 3 bases; J trimming: 6 bases; junction bases outside the gene matches: 5.

A note on this clonotype: This may come from a read error, since a much larger clone is one base off. Written as DNA, the CDR3 is TGTGCCCGGAGTGTAGGAACTAGGCCCTCCTACGAGCAGTACTTC. Protein product: CARSVGTRPSYEQYF. The chain carries TRBV30 and TRBJ2-7; D perhaps matches TRBD2 (5 bases). This CDR3 comprises 15 residues. Germline V gene sequence: CDR1 GTSNPN, CDR2 SVGIG (reference sequence).

The table lists this clonotype with many counts. The chain combines TRBV12-3 or TRBV12-4 with TRBJ1-1; D not resolved. This CDR3 has 12 residues. V gave up 6 bases and J gave up 5 bases, with 10 bases separating them. The CDR3 protein is CASRLPGTEAFF. DNA for the CDR3: TGTGCCAGCAGACTCCCGGGGACTGAAGCTTTCTTT.